This T cell receptor (beta chain) was sequenced for a study of cytomegalovirus exposure and HLA in healthy donors. Study results and caveats: HLA restriction was apparent for most CMV-associated TCR beta chains in a later analysis. In an earlier analysis, most TCR beta V segments were productive about 87% or about 30% of the time. The authors judged a highly shared variant cluster likely a sequencing artifact. CMV serostatus was the only recorded immune exposure for donors.

It was with 60 Vbeta and 13 Jbeta primers that the PCR ran. The assay was immunoSEQ multiplex PCR, and TCRdb's table has in-frame clones only and misses some. Here the sample spans some 130,000 clones, roughly 88% being singletons. Trimming stripped 8 bases from V and 0 bases from J, with 18 bases between. Germline CDR1 is SNHLY and CDR2 is FYNNEI. The CDR3 runs 16 residues. Regarding this clone: Its antigen is as yet unknown.

The sequence was collected from a man between 45 and 60 years old in good health and CMV-seronegative. This sequence joins TRBV2 and TRBJ2-3, with D possibly being TRBD2 (7 bases). The sequenced material came from PBMCs. The CDR3 is CASWGGSHLSTDTQYF. DNA of the CDR3: TGTGCCAGCTGGGGGGGCTCCCACCTTAGCACAGATACGCAGTATTTT. The variable domain in full, completed from reference TRBV2 and TRBJ2-3, reads EPEVTQTPSHQVTQMGQEVILRCVPISNHLYFYWYRQILGQKVEFLVSFYNNEISEKSEIFDDQFSVERPDGSNFTLKIRSTKLEDSAMYFCASWGGSHLSTDTQYFGPGTRLTVL.